The entry below describes one T cell receptor beta chain. This clone has only one observation. There is no known antigen for this receptor. Base qualities are not at hand, and no much larger clone is one base apart. The collaborating institutions used their own protocols to collect whole blood in K2EDTA tubes. For TCRbeta analysis, collaborators shipped samples in one of three forms: frozen whole blood, isolated PBMCs, or DNA extracted from either of those sample types. The immunoSEQ Assay, a bias-controlled multiplex PCR, was used to amplify TCRbeta CDR3 regions from genomic DNA. The authors' pipeline ran thus. The number of nucleated cells in each sample was estimated by amplification of reference gene primers within the assay. To quantify the absolute abundance of each unique TCRbeta CDR3 rearrangement, sequence reads were collapsed and filtered. For each sample, productive Simpson clonality was calculated as the square root of Simpson's diversity index across productive rearrangements. TCRdb provides this immuneACCESS table in a form limited to in-frame rearrangements. Some clones are lacking; in checked studies, under half of them reflect an unresolved V gene, and why the rest are absent is not known. V and J calls and clone size are as listed in that table; D and trimming were resolved from the DNA. The sample table lists under 300,000 clones, approximately 80% of them with a count of one. Of the sample, roughly 3.3% falls within the top ten clones.

This sample is part of a study of blood T cell repertoires in COVID-19 (dated by TCRdb to 2019 to 2021). Notes on the research overall: Samples covering the acute and convalescent phases of COVID-19 were provided by collaborators in the United States, Italy and Spain. The prospective study material was composed of cDNA or gDNA derived from T cells, B-cell-depleted T cells, or PBMCs. Subjects who had been exposed to COVID-19, were actively infected with it, or had recovered from it provided the deeply sampled blood TCRbeta repertoires that made up the dataset. A freely available public database, intended as a resource for researchers studying the immune response to SARS-CoV-2, is where the repertoires were released. Samples were obtained from the ongoing ImmuneRACE study (first 160 participants) and from about 1,300 subjects provided by 6 global collaborators. Sample metadata almost always included a de-identified subject ID, COVID-19 status, age in years and sex. Where available, HLA class I and class II types were obtained from metadata supplied by the sample provider rather than from assay-based typing. General conclusions and limits of the study: Clinical and demographic metadata were provided uncurated, with the amount varying by source and participant.

Relative to germline, V is 0 bases shorter and J is 0 bases shorter, with 9 bases between their ends. The germline V gene specifies MDHEN as CDR1 and SYDVKM as CDR2. Measured from the cysteine to the phenylalanine, the CDR3 is 16 residues long. The entry retains the CDR3 DNA only, 48 bases that are in frame from base 1. Specimen: peripheral blood. The TCR comes from a woman between 18 and 29 years old with acute or convalescent COVID-19. In this chain, TRBV28 is recombined with TRBJ2-1; the D gene is perhaps TRBD2, from 6 matching bases. The encoded CDR3 is CASSLWAGYSYNEQFF. DNA sequence: TGTGCCAGCAGTTTATGGGCGGGGTACTCCTACAATGAGCAGTTCTTC. When the CDR3 is completed using the reference TRBV28 and TRBJ2-1 genes on either side, the full variable domain is DVKVTQSSRYLVKRTGEKVFLECVQDMDHENMFWYRQDPGLGLRLIYFSYDVKMKEKGDIPEGYSVSREKKERFSLILESASTNQTSMYLCASSLWAGYSYNEQFFGPGTRLTVL.